Listed below are T cell receptor beta chains from one sample, sequenced in a study of blood T cell repertoires in COVID-19. Method: immunoSEQ multiplex PCR; TCRdb's copy keeps in-frame clones and lacks some. The sample contains under 250,000 clones, around 81% of which appear only once. Sequenced material: peripheral blood. Receptors originate from a woman in her seventies with acute or convalescent COVID-19. Each CDR3 is given with its conserved first and last residue. A D gene is named only where the DNA matches it firmly. Some rows mark clone size as missing; the rest say once, few, many or name a class of expanded clone.

>.|15|TRBV5-4|.|TRBJ2-7
TGTGCCAGCAGCCCCTCTAAGGGGCGCGCCTACGAGCAGTACTTC
CASSPSKGRAYEQYF
>.|14|TRBV2|.|TRBJ2-1
TGTGCCAGCAGTGGACTGGTAACCTACAATGAGCAGTTCTTC
CASSGLVTYNEQFF
>.|13|TRBV28|.|TRBJ1-2
TGTGCCAGCCGGAGTCTCCTCCGGCATGGCTACACCTTC
CASRSLLRHGYTF
>.|13|TRBV5-8|.|TRBJ1-2
TGTGCCAGCAGCCCAAACAGGGCCGGCGGCTACACCTTC
CASSPNRAGGYTF
>TRBD1|17|TRBV12-5|.|TRBJ2-2
TGTGCTAGTGGAACAACGTCCGGGACAGGGTGGACCGGGGAGCTGTTTTTT
CASGTTSGTGWTGELFF
>TRBD1|18|TRBV28|.|TRBJ1-5
TGTGCCAGCCTAAGCCCTGGGACAGGGGGATATAGCAATCAGCCCCAGCATTTT
CASLSPGTGGYSNQPQHF
>TRBD1|14|TRBV19|.|TRBJ1-5
TGTGCCAGTAGTTCGGACAGGGCATCCCAGCCCCAGCATTTT
CASSSDRASQPQHF
>TRBD1|15|TRBV19|.|TRBJ1-1
TGTGCCAGTAGTAGGGCAGGGGGTACGGACACTGAAGCTTTCTTT
CASSRAGGTDTEAFF
>TRBD1|12|TRBV6-2/TRBV6-3|.|TRBJ2-1
TGTGCCAGCAGTTACGTCGGGACAGGGCCTTTCTTC
CASSYVGTGPFF
>TRBD1|15|TRBV7-2|.|TRBJ1-3
TGTGCCAGCAGCTTCGGGACAGACTCTGGAAACACCATATATTTT
CASSFGTDSGNTIYF
>.|15|TRBV5-1|once|TRBJ1-4
TGCGCCAGCAGCTTGGCGGGAGGGAAGGATGAAAAACTGTTTTTT
CASSLAGGKDEKLFF
>TRBD1|15|TRBV2|.|TRBJ1-2
TGTGCCAGCAGTGAAGGGGGACAGGGGGCTAGACGCTACACCTTC
CASSEGGQGARRYTF
>TRBD1|16|TRBV27|.|TRBJ2-1
TGTGCCAGCAGTACACCGGGACAGGGGCCTTACAATGAGCAGTTCTTC
CASSTPGQGPYNEQFF
>.|12|TRBV19|once|TRBJ1-3
TGTGCCAGTAGTATCTTGGGAAACACCATATATTTT
CASSILGNTIYF
>TRBD2|16|TRBV5-1|.|TRBJ2-2
TGCGCCAGCAGCTTGGGCGGGAGGGCGTACACCGGGGAGCTGTTTTTT
CASSLGGRAYTGELFF
>.|13|TRBV2|.|TRBJ2-7
TGTGCCGGAAGACTGCGACTCTTCTACGAGCAGTACTTC
CAGRLRLFYEQYF
>.|13|TRBV12-5|.|TRBJ2-3
TGTGCTAGTGGTCCCTCGACAGGAGATACGCAGTATTTT
CASGPSTGDTQYF
>TRBD1|16|TRBV29-1|.|TRBJ1-4
TGCAGCCCAGTACTCTGGGACAGCGCAACTAATGAAAAACTGTTTTTT
CSPVLWDSATNEKLFF
>.|15|TRBV28|few|TRBJ2-1
TGTGCCAGCAGTACCCCGGCATACCCCGGGAATGAGCAGTTCTTC
CASSTPAYPGNEQFF
>TRBD1|15|TRBV14|.|TRBJ2-7
TGTGCCAGCAGCCTTTCGAGGACAGGGGGCGTCGAGCAGTACTTC
CASSLSRTGGVEQYF
>TRBD2|15|TRBV7-9|.|TRBJ2-7
TGTGCCAGCAGCTCCCCTAGCGGACTTCACTACGAGCAGTACTTC
CASSSPSGLHYEQYF
>TRBD2|19|TRBV27|.|TRBJ2-3
TGTGCCAGCCTGAAGGGGGCTAGCGGGAGTTCTTTTAGCACAGATACGCAGTATTTT
CASLKGASGSSFSTDTQYF
>TRBD1|14|TRBV28|.|TRBJ1-1
TGTGCCAGCAGTTCGCCGGGACAGGGAACTGAAGCTTTCTTT
CASSSPGQGTEAFF
>.|15|TRBV5-8|once|TRBJ2-3
TGTGCCAGCAGCTTGGTCCAGGGGAGCACAGATACGCAGTATTTT
CASSLVQGSTDTQYF
>.|15|TRBV9|once|TRBJ2-7
TGTGCCAGCAGCGTAGGAGGGGGTCCCCTTTACGAGCAGTACTTC
CASSVGGGPLYEQYF
>.|14|TRBV6-5|.|TRBJ2-1
TGTGCCAGCAGCCTTTATTCGGGGTACAATGAGCAGTTCTTC
CASSLYSGYNEQFF
>TRBD2|15|TRBV2|.|TRBJ2-1
TGTGCCAGCAGTGAAGACATAGCGGGGTACAATGAGCAGTTCTTC
CASSEDIAGYNEQFF
>TRBD1|13|TRBV4-2|.|TRBJ1-4
TGTGCCAGCAGCCAGATACAGGGGGAAAAACTGTTTTTT
CASSQIQGEKLFF
>TRBD1|14|TRBV10-3|.|TRBJ1-1
TGTGCCATCATTCAAGACAGGGCGATTGGTGAAGCTTTCTTT
CAIIQDRAIGEAFF
>TRBD1|15|TRBV18|.|TRBJ1-2
TGTGCCAGCTCACAAGGACAGGAAGGACGATATGGCTACACCTTC
CASSQGQEGRYGYTF
>TRBD1|14|TRBV15|few|TRBJ1-2
TGTGCCACCAGCAGAGGCCGGACAGGGGACGGCTACACCTTC
CATSRGRTGDGYTF
>TRBD1|14|TRBV5-1|.|TRBJ1-6
TGCGCCAGCAGCTTAGGAGGGGGCGGTTCACCCCTCCACTTT
CASSLGGGGSPLHF
>.|14|TRBV5-1|.|TRBJ1-2
TGCGCCAGCAGCTTGGGACAGAATAACTATGGCTACACCTTC
CASSLGQNNYGYTF
>.|13|TRBV27|.|TRBJ2-7
TGTGCCAGTCCCTCCGTGAGGAACTACGAGCAGTACTTC
CASPSVRNYEQYF
>.|12|TRBV30|.|TRBJ1-3
TGTGCCTGGGCAGGGGTTGGAAACACCATATATTTT
CAWAGVGNTIYF
>TRBD2|14|TRBV10-3|.|TRBJ2-1
TGTGCCATCAGTACTAGCGGGAGAAACAATGAGCAGTTCTTC
CAISTSGRNNEQFF
>TRBD1|15|TRBV27|.|TRBJ2-2
TGTGCCAGCAGTGCCGGGACAGGGGCCCCCGGGGAGCTGTTTTTT
CASSAGTGAPGELFF
>.|15|TRBV6-1|.|TRBJ2-1
TGTGCCAGCAGTGAAGGGCTCGGGGGAGGCGATGAGCAGTTCTTC
CASSEGLGGGDEQFF
>.|13|TRBV19|.|TRBJ1-1
TGTGCCAGTAGTATCGGCATTCCCGGGGGGGCTTTCTTT
CASSIGIPGGAFF
>.|13|TRBV10-2|.|TRBJ2-3
TGCGCCAGCAGTGAACTTAGCGGCGATACGCAGTATTTT
CASSELSGDTQYF
>.|13|TRBV2|.|TRBJ2-5
TGTGCCAGCAGTACGACAGGTGAAGAGACCCAGTACTTC
CASSTTGEETQYF
>.|14|TRBV5-1|.|TRBJ2-2
TGCGCCAGCAGCTTGGCCGGGAAGGGCGGGGAGCTGTTTTTT
CASSLAGKGGELFF
>.|13|TRBV20-1|.|TRBJ2-2
TGCAGTGCTAGTTACGGGAGTACCGGGGAGCTGTTTTTT
CSASYGSTGELFF
>.|13|TRBV10-3|.|TRBJ1-4
TGTGCCATCAGTGATGGACTTAATGAAAAACTGTTTTTT
CAISDGLNEKLFF
>TRBD2|14|TRBV27|once|TRBJ2-3
TGTGCCAGCAGCCTGAGCGGGAGGGCAGATACGCAGTATTTT
CASSLSGRADTQYF
>.|14|TRBV5-5|.|TRBJ1-3
TGTGCCAGCAGCTGGCAGATATCTGGAAACACCATATATTTT
CASSWQISGNTIYF
>.|16|TRBV10-3|.|TRBJ2-2
TGTGCCATCTGGAGGGGGCCCCACACGAGCACCGGGGAGCTGTTTTTT
CAIWRGPHTSTGELFF
>.|15|TRBV7-9|few|TRBJ2-1
TGTGCCAGCAGCCCTTCCCGGGACTGGTACAATGAGCAGTTCTTC
CASSPSRDWYNEQFF
>.|12|TRBV20-1|.|TRBJ2-7
TGCAGTGCTAGTCAGGGCAATTACGAGCAGTACTTC
CSASQGNYEQYF
>TRBD2|15|TRBV18|once|TRBJ2-7
TGTGCCAGCTCACCCCCTAGCGGGGAAACCTACGAGCAGTACTTC
CASSPPSGETYEQYF
>TRBD1|17|TRBV28|once|TRBJ1-5
TGTGCCAGCAGTTTATCACGGACAGGGGCCCTCAATCAGCCCCAGCATTTT
CASSLSRTGALNQPQHF
>.|12|TRBV15|.|TRBJ2-7
TGTGCCACCAGCAGAGAAGAGAGCGAGCAGTACTTC
CATSREESEQYF
>TRBD1|15|TRBV3-1/TRBV3-2|.|TRBJ2-4
TGTGCCAGCAGCAGGACAGGGGTATCTGAAAACATTCAGTACTTC
CASSRTGVSENIQYF
>.|14|TRBV30|once|TRBJ1-5
TGTGCCTGGAGTGGAGGGTTTAGCAATCAGCCCCAGCATTTT
CAWSGGFSNQPQHF
>.|15|TRBV11-2|.|TRBJ2-7
TGTGCCAGGGACTACCCTAGTTTGGGGCACTACGAGCAGTACTTC
CARDYPSLGHYEQYF